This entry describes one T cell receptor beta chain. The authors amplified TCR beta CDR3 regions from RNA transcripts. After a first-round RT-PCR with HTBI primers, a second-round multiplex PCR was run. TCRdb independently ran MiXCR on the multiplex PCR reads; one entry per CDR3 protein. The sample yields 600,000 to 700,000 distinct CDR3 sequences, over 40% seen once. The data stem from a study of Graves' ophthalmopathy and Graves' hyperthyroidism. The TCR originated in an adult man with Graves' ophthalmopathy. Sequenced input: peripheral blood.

In DNA, the CDR3 is TGTGCCAGCAGCTCGCGAGAAACTGAAGCTTTCTTT. This sequence encodes CASSSRETEAFF. The rearrangement joins TRBV7-2 to TRBJ1-1; D ambiguous. Trimming pared 4 bases from V and 5 bases from J, leaving 8 bases between. The CDR3 sequence is 12 residues long. In germline, CDR1 is SGHTA, CDR2 FQGNSA.